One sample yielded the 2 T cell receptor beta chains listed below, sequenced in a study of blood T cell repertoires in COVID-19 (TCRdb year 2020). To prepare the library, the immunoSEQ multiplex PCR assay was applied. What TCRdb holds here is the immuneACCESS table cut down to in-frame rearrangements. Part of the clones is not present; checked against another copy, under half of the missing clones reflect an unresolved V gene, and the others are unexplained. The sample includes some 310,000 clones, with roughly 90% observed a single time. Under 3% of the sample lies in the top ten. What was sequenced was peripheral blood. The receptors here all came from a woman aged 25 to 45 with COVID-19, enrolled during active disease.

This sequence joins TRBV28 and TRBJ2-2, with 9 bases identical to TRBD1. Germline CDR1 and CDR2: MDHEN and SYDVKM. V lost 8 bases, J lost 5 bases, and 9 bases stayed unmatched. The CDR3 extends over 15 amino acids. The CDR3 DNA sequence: TGTGCCAGCTCTAGGACAGGGGAAGGAACCGGGGAGCTGTTTTTT. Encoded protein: CASSRTGEGTGELFF.

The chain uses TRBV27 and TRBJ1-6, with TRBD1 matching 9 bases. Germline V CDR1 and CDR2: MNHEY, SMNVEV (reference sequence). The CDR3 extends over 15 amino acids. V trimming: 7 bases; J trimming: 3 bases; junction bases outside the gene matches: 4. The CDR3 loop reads CASTGTGNYNSPLHF. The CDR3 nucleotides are TGTGCCAGCACCGGGACAGGGAACTATAATTCACCCCTCCACTTT.